This record concerns one T cell receptor beta chain sequence. Its antigen specificity is not known. The CDR3 holds 15 amino acids from the cysteine to the phenylalanine. Just CDR3 DNA is preserved here, 45 bases in frame from base 1. The germline V gene gives CDR1 as KGHSH and CDR2 as LQKENI. At the junction V is shortened by 3 bases and J by 4 bases, with 12 bases in between. Libraries were made using the immunoSEQ multiplex PCR assay. For the multiplex PCR, a mixture combining 60 forward primers for TCR Vbeta segments and 13 reverse primers for TCR Jbeta segments was used. Amplification of the CDR3 region of rearranged TCR beta genes was performed with a multiplex PCR assay on genomic DNA. Amplified TCR beta libraries were sequenced as 87-base-pair reads on the Illumina HiSeq System. In the paper's pipeline: Across the roughly 640 repertoires, a later analysis counted 60 million to 90 million unique TCR beta chains, around 11 million of which were shared by at least two donors. A nearest-neighbor algorithm error-corrected the raw reads and collapsed the reads into unique sequences, merging closely related sequences to remove PCR and sequencing errors. To assign V, D and J gene segments, CDR3 sequences were aligned to IMGT reference sequences. For a sequence to be retained, a match of at least six nucleotides was required to both a V gene segment and a J gene segment. Rearrangements were classified as productive when the CDR3 lacked stop codons and remained in frame with V and J, and all other rearrangements were classified as non-productive. Following IMGT convention, CDR3 was defined as the stretch from the second conserved V-encoded cysteine up to the conserved J-encoded phenylalanine. The earlier analysis of approximately 500 of the donors excluded sequences that lacked an unambiguous match to a single V gene segment. In an earlier analysis of approximately 610 of the donors, V segments were called functional above 56.7% productive rearrangements and were called segregating when the between-donor standard deviation exceeded 5%. A statistical classification framework was developed to diagnose cytomegalovirus status using the catalog of TCR beta chain sequences. A later analysis assigned V and J genes by comparing TCR nucleotide sequences with IMGT/GENE-DB human TR gene sequences. Using the TCRdist pipeline, a later analysis assigned CDR3 sequences along with most-parsimonious VDJ recombination scenarios. In a later analysis, each TCR beta chain was defined by its CDR3 amino acid sequence together with its V-gene family, and reads without a unique V-gene family were excluded. As a way to deal with suspected cross-contamination and a sequencing artifact, a later analysis dropped 500 to 700 nucleotide sequences that were highly shared and had low generation probability. For each public chain, a later analysis derived a clonal expansion index from normalized ranks of inferred template counts within each repertoire. Generation probabilities in a later analysis came from a VDJ recombination model fitted to out-of-frame rearrangements, and those results were checked against IGoR. Hypergeometric tests were used in a later analysis to score TCR-TCR, TCR-HLA and TCR-CMV co-occurrence, with a repertoire-size bias correction applied to the TCR pairs. To estimate false discovery rates, a later analysis permuted the HLA or CMV assignments 20 times. A later analysis grouped co-occurring TCRs with DBSCAN, adding TCRdist sequence similarity when clustering within HLA-allele-positive subsets. Co-occurrence clustering excluded repertoires with fewer than 30,000 or more than 120,000 public chains, plus five with anomalous nucleotide sharing. The table was pulled from immuneACCESS by TCRdb, which kept in-frame rearrangements only. Such tables lose some clones; where checked, under half of the loss comes from unresolved V genes, and the rest has no known cause. V, J and clone size derive from that table, while D and trimming were established from the DNA sequence. The sample's records list tens of thousands of clones. The ten largest make up roughly 3.8% of the sample.

The cohort was made up of hundreds of healthy bone marrow donors. At the time of sampling, every cohort member was nominally healthy, though immune exposures that went unrecorded were likely present. The donor was CMV seropositive and was included in the group of 290 or so seropositive cohort members. Each donor provided a peripheral blood sample, and peripheral blood mononuclear cells were used for TCR beta sequencing. Genomic DNA extraction from the blood cell samples was performed with the Qiagen DNeasy Blood Extraction Kit. This sample was taken from a study of cytomegalovirus exposure and HLA in healthy donors (dated by TCRdb to between 2016 and 2019). Notes on the research overall: An earlier analysis of approximately 640 of the donors reported about 250 Gb of sequence data and about 100 million unique TCR beta sequences from about 179 million T cells. The aim of the study was to test whether cataloging public T cell receptors could identify signatures of past pathogen exposure. Both class I and class II loci were covered by HLA typing, at four-digit resolution. About five DR-DQ haplotypes were handled as single units for association and clustering because linkage in the cohort was strong. In an earlier analysis of over 550 of the donors, high-throughput TCR beta sequencing was used to judge whether each TCR beta V gene segment behaved as functional or pseudogenic. To predict cytomegalovirus infection status, the study combined high-throughput TCR immunosequencing, statistical association of individual TCRs with disease status, and machine learning. Every discovery cohort repertoire had been produced on one sequencing platform. The number of donors typed differed by locus, with about 629-640 for A, B, C, DRB1 and DQB1, around 500 for DQA1, about 610 for DPA1, and under 490 for DPB1. An early release that covered 500 to 800 HLA-typed donors contained around 330 gigabases of sequencing data and 75 million to 100 million unique TCR sequences. The study profiled the T cell repertoires of about 640 subjects by immunosequencing and related them to cytomegalovirus serostatus. Donor age, sex, ethnicity and CMV serostatus were collected together with the repertoire data. Among some 400 genotyped donors of the cohort, an average of around 240,000 unique TCR beta nucleotide sequences was sequenced per donor, of which 15% to 20% were non-productive. To study patterns of TCR occurrence, a later analysis re-analyzed previously published TCR beta repertoires from 650 to 750 donors and added high-resolution HLA genotyping. Among the roughly 400 genotyped donors, around 81% belonged to the genetic ancestry cluster associated with self-reported Caucasian donors. In the later analysis, no new phenotypic data were used to find candidate immune exposures; instead, reliance was placed on TCR beta sequences and their occurrence across donors. Along with the roughly 700-subject first cohort, a separate validation cohort of over 90 different subjects was used. Genome-wide SNP genotypes for about 55% of the roughly 670 donors were used in a later genetic analysis, which treated that subset as a discovery cohort.

Overall results and qualifications from the work: The authors suggested that the approach could potentially be extended to other disease states and immunological phenotypes. A cluster of highly shared sequence variants was judged likely to be a technical artifact of the sequencing pipeline. When HLA alleles, especially DR and DQ, strongly co-occurred, TCR associations were difficult to assign to individual alleles. A later analysis found that most CMV-associated TCR beta chains appeared HLA-restricted, with HLA associations seemingly driven largely by CMV exposure. A later analysis found that HLA-associated TCR beta chains were more clonally expanded and had lower generation probabilities than equally common non-associated chains. A later analysis found that TCR association rates varied across HLA loci, with DRB1 alleles showing the most associated TCRs and HLA-C alleles the fewest. The study listed 164 TCR beta chains as associated with cytomegalovirus. In an earlier analysis of more than 450 of the donors, most TCR beta V segments were observed in productive rearrangements about 90% or about 30% of the time, broadly matching IMGT annotations. Specific HLA alleles were associated with some 15,000 TCR beta sequences at a false discovery rate of 0.05 in a later analysis. Immune exposure information for the cohort was limited to CMV serostatus. V-gene and J-gene trimming of TCR beta chains was associated with a missense DCLRE1C variant in a later genetic analysis, and the association was replicated in an independent cohort. The classifier was reported to diagnose cytomegalovirus status with high specificity and sensitivity in both the original cohort and the validation cohort. Linkage disequilibrium might explain the correlated functional status among segregating V segments, but an unknown experimental factor could not be ruled out. The earlier analysis of fewer than 750 of the donors excluded roughly 17 rarely observed V segments, including chromosome 9 orphons, because counts were too low. Sequencing depth was assumed to be roughly uniform across donors in the presence/absence analyses, though that assumption may not hold. Because the 87-base-pair reads could not distinguish some IMGT-functional V segments, including TRBV6-2 and TRBV6-3, those segments were excluded. A few of the identified cytomegalovirus-associated TCR beta chains were confirmed in vitro to be specific for cytomegalovirus antigens. Most TCR sequences were observed very rarely across donors, whereas some public TCRs were present in many individuals. According to a later analysis, parvovirus B19, influenza, CMV and Epstein-Barr virus appeared linked to several top co-occurrence clusters. A further reported finding was that TCR beta sequences accurately predicted the HLA-A and HLA-B alleles for most subjects in the first cohort. In this cohort, only TCR beta chains were sequenced, and detectable features were limited by the absence of alpha or paired-chain data. A later genetic analysis reported fewer N-insertions in productive TCRs among donors in an Asian-associated ancestry cluster than the roughly 620-donor mean. HLA typing was unavailable for some donors at each locus, so association tests used only the typed subset.

The rearrangement combines TRBV18 with TRBJ2-2; 6 matching bases give a weak D call of TRBD1. This receptor was taken from a female donor in good health and CMV-seropositive. The sequencing input was PBMCs. The CDR3 corresponds to CASSPPGHRTGELFF. The DNA sequence is as follows: TGTGCCAGCTCACCCCCGGGACATCGCACCGGGGAGCTGTTTTTT.